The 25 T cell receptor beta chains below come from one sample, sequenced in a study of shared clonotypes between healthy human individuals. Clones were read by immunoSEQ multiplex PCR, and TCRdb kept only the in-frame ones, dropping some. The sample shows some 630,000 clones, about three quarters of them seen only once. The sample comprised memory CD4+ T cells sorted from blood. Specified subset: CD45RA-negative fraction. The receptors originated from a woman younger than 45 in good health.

This CDR3 reads CASSLTSGTNNEQFF. CDR3 coding DNA: TGTGCCAGCAGTTTGACTAGCGGGACTAACAATGAGCAGTTCTTC. This chain connects TRBV6-4 to TRBJ2-1; 11 bases agree with TRBD2. Germline CDR1 reads MRHNA; CDR2 reads SNTAGT. The ends lost 5 bases at V and 5 bases at J; junction bases unmatched: 5. This CDR3 contains 15 residues.

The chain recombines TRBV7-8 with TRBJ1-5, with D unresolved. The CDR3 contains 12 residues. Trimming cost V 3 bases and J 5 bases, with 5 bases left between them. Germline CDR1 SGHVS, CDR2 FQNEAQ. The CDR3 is CASSFGHQPQHF. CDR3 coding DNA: TGTGCCAGCAGCTTCGGACATCAGCCCCAGCATTTT.

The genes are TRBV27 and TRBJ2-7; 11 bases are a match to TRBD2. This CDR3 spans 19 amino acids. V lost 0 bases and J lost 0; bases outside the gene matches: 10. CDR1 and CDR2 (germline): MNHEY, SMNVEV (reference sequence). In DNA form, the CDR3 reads TGTGCCAGCAGTTTATCAGGAGATGGACTAGCGGGCACCTCCTACGAGCAGTACTTC. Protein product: CASSLSGDGLAGTSYEQYF.

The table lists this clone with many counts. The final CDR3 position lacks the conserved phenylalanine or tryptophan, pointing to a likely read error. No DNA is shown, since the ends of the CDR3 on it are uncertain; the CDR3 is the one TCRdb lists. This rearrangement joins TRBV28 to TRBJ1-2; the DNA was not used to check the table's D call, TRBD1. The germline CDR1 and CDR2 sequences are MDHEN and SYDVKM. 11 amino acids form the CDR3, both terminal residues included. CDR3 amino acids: CASRHRATVSY.

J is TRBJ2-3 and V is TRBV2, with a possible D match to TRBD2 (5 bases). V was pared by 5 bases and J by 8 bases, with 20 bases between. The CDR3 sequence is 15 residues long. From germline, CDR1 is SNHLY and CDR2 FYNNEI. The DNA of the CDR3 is TGTGCCAGCAGTCCCCGTCGGTCGGGCGAGGGTACGCAGTATTTT. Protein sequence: CASSPRRSGEGTQYF.

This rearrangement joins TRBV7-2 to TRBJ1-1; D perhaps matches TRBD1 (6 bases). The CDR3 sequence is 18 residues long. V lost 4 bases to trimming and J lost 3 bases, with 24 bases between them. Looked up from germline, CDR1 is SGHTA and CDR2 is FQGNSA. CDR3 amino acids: CASSSTGLYREEDTEAFF. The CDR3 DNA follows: TGTGCCAGCAGCTCCACGGGTCTATACAGGGAAGAAGACACTGAAGCTTTCTTT.

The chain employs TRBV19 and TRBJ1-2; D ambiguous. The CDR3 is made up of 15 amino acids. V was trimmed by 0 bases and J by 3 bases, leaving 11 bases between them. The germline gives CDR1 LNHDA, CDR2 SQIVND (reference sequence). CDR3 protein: CASSIDLRADYGYTF. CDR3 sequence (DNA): TGTGCCAGTAGTATAGATCTGAGGGCGGACTATGGCTACACCTTC.

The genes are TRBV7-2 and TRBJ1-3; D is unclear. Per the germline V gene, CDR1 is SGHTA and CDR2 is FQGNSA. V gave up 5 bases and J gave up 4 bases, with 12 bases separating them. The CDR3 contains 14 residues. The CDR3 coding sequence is TGTGCCAGCAGCCCCCCGGGGTGGGGAAACACCATATATTTT. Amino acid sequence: CASSPPGWGNTIYF.

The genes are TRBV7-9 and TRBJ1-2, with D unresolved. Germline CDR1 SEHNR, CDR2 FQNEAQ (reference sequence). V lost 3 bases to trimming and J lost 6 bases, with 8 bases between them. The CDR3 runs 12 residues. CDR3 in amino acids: CASSFPGHGYTF. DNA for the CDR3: TGTGCCAGCAGCTTCCCCGGCCATGGCTACACCTTC.

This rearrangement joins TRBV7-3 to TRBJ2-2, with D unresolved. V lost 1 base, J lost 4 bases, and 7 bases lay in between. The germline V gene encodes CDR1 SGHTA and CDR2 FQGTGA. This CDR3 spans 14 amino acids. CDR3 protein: CASSLNSLTGELFF. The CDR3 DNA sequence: TGTGCCAGCAGCTTAAACTCCCTCACCGGGGAGCTGTTTTTT.

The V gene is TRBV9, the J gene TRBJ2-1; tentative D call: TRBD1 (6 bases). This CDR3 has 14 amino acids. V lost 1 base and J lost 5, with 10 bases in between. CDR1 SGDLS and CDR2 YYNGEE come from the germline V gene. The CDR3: CASSVIGGNNEQFF. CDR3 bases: TGTGCCAGCAGCGTAATAGGGGGAAACAATGAGCAGTTCTTC.

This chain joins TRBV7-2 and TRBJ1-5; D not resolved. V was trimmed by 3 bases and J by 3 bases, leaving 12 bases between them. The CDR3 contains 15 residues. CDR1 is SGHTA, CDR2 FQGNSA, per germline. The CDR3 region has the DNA TGTGCCAGCAGCTTGGGATCGCAGGTCAATCAGCCCCAGCATTTT. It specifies CASSLGSQVNQPQHF.

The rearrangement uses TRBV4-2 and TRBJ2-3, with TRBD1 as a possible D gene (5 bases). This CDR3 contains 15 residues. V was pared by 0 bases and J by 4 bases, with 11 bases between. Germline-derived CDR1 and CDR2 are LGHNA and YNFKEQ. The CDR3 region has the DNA TGTGCCAGCAGCCAAGATTCGGACACCTCAGATACGCAGTATTTT. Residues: CASSQDSDTSDTQYF.

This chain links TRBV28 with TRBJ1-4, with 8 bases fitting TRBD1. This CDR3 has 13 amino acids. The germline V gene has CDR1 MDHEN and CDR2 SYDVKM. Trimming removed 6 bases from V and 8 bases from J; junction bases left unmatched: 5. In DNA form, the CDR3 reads TGTGCCAGCAGGGACAGGGCAGCGGAAAAACTGTTTTTT. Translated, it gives CASRDRAAEKLFF.

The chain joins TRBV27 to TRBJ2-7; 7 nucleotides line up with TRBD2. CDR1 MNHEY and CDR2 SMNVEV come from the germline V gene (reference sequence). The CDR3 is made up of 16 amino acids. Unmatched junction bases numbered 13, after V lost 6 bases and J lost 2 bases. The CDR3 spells CASRRHGASGTYEQYF. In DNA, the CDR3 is TGTGCCAGCAGACGCCACGGGGCTAGCGGAACCTACGAGCAGTACTTC.

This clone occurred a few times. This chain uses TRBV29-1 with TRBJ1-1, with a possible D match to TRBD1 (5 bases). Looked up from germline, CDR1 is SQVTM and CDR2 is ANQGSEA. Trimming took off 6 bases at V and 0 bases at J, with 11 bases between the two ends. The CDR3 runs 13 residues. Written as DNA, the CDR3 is TGCAGCGTGCGCAGGGATCTGAACACTGAAGCTTTCTTT. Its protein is CSVRRDLNTEAFF.

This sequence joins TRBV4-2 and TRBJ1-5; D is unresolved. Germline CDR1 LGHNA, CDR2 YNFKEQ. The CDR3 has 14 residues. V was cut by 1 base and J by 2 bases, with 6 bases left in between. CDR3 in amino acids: CASSQGLGNQPQHF. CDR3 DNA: TGTGCCAGCAGCCAAGGGTTGGGCAATCAGCCCCAGCATTTT.

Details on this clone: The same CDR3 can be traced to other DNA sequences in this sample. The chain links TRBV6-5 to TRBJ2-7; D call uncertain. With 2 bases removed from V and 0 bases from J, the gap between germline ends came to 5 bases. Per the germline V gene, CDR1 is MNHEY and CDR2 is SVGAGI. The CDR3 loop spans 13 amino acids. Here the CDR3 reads CASSYGGSYEQYF. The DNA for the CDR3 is TGTGCCAGCAGTTACGGCGGCTCCTACGAGCAGTACTTC.

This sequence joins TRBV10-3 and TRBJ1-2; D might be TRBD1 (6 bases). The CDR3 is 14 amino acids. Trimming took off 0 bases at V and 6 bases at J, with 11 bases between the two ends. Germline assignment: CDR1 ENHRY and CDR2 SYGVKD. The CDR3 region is CAISESVQGNGYTF. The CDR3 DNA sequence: TGTGCCATCAGTGAGTCCGTACAGGGCAATGGCTACACCTTC.

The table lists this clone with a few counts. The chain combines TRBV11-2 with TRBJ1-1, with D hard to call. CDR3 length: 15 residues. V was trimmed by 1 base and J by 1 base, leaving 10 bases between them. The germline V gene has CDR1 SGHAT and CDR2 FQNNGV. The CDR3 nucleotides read TGTGCCAGCAGCTTAGTGAGACATGAGAACACTGAAGCTTTCTTT. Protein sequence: CASSLVRHENTEAFF.

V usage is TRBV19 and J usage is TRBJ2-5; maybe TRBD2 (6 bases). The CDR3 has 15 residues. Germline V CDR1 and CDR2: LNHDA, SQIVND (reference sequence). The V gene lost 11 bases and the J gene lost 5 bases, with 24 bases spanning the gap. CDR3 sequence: CASSAGRSFRETQYF. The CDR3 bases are TGTGCCTCGTCTGCGGGACGAAGCTTTCGGGAGACCCAGTACTTC. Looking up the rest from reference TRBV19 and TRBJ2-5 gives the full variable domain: DGGITQSPKYLFRKEGQNVTLSCEQNLNHDAMYWYRQDPGQGLRLIYYSQIVNDFQKGDIAEGYSVSREKKESFPLTVTSAQKNPTAFYLCASSAGRSFRETQYFGPGTRLLVL.

The CDR3 region has the DNA TGTGCCAGCAGCCCCCCCGCAGGCTTCGCTGGAAACACCATATATTTT. It codes for CASSPPAGFAGNTIYF. The rearrangement uses TRBV7-9 and TRBJ1-3; no firm D call. The CDR3 runs 16 residues. Between the trimmed V and J ends, which lost 5 bases and 2 bases, there was a span of 16 bases. The V gene's germline CDR1 is SEHNR and CDR2 FQNEAQ (reference sequence).

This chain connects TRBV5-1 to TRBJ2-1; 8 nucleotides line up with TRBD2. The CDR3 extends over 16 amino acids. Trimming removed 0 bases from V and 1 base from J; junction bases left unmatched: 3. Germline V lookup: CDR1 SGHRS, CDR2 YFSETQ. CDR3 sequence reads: CASSLGAGVSYNEQFF. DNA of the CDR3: TGCGCCAGCAGCTTGGGAGCGGGAGTGTCCTACAATGAGCAGTTCTTC.

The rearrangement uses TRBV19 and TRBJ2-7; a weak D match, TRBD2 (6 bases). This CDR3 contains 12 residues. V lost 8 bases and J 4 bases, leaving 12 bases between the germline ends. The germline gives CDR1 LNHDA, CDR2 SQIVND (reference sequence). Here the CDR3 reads CASGEVGYEQYF. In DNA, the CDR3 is TGTGCCAGTGGGGAGGTGGGTTACGAGCAGTACTTC.

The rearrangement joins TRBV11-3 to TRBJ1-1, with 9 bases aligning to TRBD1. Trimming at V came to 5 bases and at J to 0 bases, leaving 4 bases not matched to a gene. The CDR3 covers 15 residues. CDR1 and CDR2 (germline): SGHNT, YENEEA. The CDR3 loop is CASSQRQGVNTEAFF. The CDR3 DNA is TGTGCCAGCAGCCAGAGACAGGGGGTGAACACTGAAGCTTTCTTT.